A single sample is the source of the 18 T cell receptor beta chains below, sequenced in a study of identifying expanded T cells in peripheral blood. Using immunoSEQ multiplex PCR, the repertoire was profiled, and TCRdb retains in-frame clones only, with some absent. This table has under 100,000 clones, approximately 90% appearing once. Sequenced input: blood. These receptors came from a person between 18 and 69 years old in good health.

This clone was recorded once. Here the CDR3 reads CSVEEVGTPDYGYTF. The DNA for the CDR3 is TGCAGCGTTGAAGAGGTCGGGACACCCGACTATGGCTACACCTTC. The chain carries TRBV29-1 and TRBJ1-2; D possibly corresponds to TRBD1 (6 bases). The CDR3 covers 15 residues. V was pared by 0 bases and J by 3 bases, with 14 bases between. Germline values: CDR1 SQVTM, CDR2 ANQGSEA. Filled out from reference TRBV29-1 and TRBJ1-2, the complete variable domain reads SAVISQKPSRDICQRGTSLTIQCQVDSQVTMMFWYRQQPGQSLTLIATANQGSEATYESGFVIDKFPISRPNLTFSTLTVSNMSPEDSSIYLCSVEEVGTPDYGYTFGSGTRLTVV.

The gene calls are TRBV30 and TRBJ1-1; D call uncertain. Germline CDR1 is GTSNPN and CDR2 is SVGIG (reference sequence). The V end was cut by 2 bases, the J end by 3 bases, with 1 base between. The CDR3 is made up of 10 amino acids. In DNA, the CDR3 is TGTGCCTGGAGTTACACTGAAGCTTTCTTT. Encoded protein: CAWSYTEAFF.

The genes are TRBV27 and TRBJ2-5; D gene unclear. V was cut by 2 bases and J by 2 bases, with 12 bases left in between. Looked up from germline, CDR1 is MNHEY and CDR2 is SMNVEV (reference sequence). This CDR3 spans 15 amino acids. CDR3 region: CASSLTWAPQETQYF. Here the CDR3 DNA reads TGTGCCAGCAGTTTAACATGGGCACCTCAAGAGACCCAGTACTTC.

This rearrangement joins TRBV6-5 to TRBJ1-2; D is undetermined. This CDR3 has 14 residues. V was shortened by 2 bases and J by 6 bases, with 13 bases between the two germline ends. Germline V gene lookup returns CDR1 MNHEY and CDR2 SVGAGI. CDR3 loop: CASSYSAGVDGYTF. The CDR3 DNA follows: TGTGCCAGCAGTTACAGCGCCGGAGTGGATGGCTACACCTTC.

This sequence joins TRBV12-5 and TRBJ2-2; TRBD1 matches 7 bases. CDR3 length equals 15 residues. Germline CDR1 reads LGHNT; CDR2 reads FRNRAP. V dropped 0 bases and J dropped 3; count of bases not matched to a gene: 1. CDR3 amino acids: CASGLVQGDTGELFF. CDR3 DNA: TGTGCTAGTGGTTTGGTGCAGGGGGACACCGGGGAGCTGTTTTTT.

V usage is TRBV7-7 and J usage is TRBJ2-6; D gene unclear. Germline CDR1 and CDR2: SSHAT and FNYEAQ (reference sequence). This CDR3 comprises 17 residues. V was pared by 3 bases and J by 2 bases, with 14 bases between. The DNA for the CDR3 is TGTGCCAGCAGCTTGGTCACAGAGGCCGCTGGGGCCAACGTCCTGACTTTC. This translates into CASSLVTEAAGANVLTF.

The chain has TRBV10-3 and TRBJ1-2; the match to TRBD1 covers 7 bases. J gave up 4 bases and V 4 bases, and 3 bases lay outside the gene matches. Germline assignment: CDR1 ENHRY and CDR2 SYGVKD. CDR3 length equals 13 residues. The CDR3 nucleotides read TGTGCCATCAGTGGGGAGGGGGCCTATGGCTACACCTTC. Translating gives CAISGEGAYGYTF.

V is TRBV25-1 and J is TRBJ1-1, with D possibly TRBD1 on 6 matching bases. Deletions cut 1 base from V and 1 base from J, with 16 bases between. The CDR3 runs to 17 residues. Germline-derived CDR1 and CDR2 are MGHDK and SYGVNS. CDR3 bases: TGTGCCAGCAGTGAATTCATTCCACGGACAGCGAACACTGAAGCTTTCTTT. This encodes CASSEFIPRTANTEAFF.

The J gene is TRBJ2-7, the V gene TRBV7-6; D is perhaps TRBD1 (5 bases). The germline V gene has CDR1 SGHVS and CDR2 FNYEAQ. V was pared by 6 bases and J by 0 bases, with 12 bases between. The CDR3 consists of 14 residues. The CDR3 protein is CASRSTVLSYEQYF. The CDR3 coding sequence is TGTGCCAGCAGATCGACAGTTCTCTCCTACGAGCAGTACTTC.

V gene TRBV5-6 combines with J gene TRBJ2-4; D not certain. The CDR3 has 15 residues. V lost 0 bases and J lost 3, with 10 bases in between. The germline gives CDR1 SGHDT, CDR2 YYEEEE. For the CDR3, the DNA is TGTGCCAGCAGCTTGGGTGATTGGGGCAAAAACATTCAGTACTTC. This codes for CASSLGDWGKNIQYF.

The chain combines TRBV6-1 with TRBJ2-5; D gene unclear. V gave up 10 bases and J gave up 6 bases, with 21 bases separating them. Germline loops: CDR1 MNHNS, CDR2 SASEGT. CDR3 size: 14 residues. The CDR3 region is CATTPGTTRKTQYF. The CDR3 DNA reads as TGTGCCACCACCCCCGGCACGACTCGAAAGACCCAGTACTTC.

CDR3 amino acids: CASSQGFNSPLHF. For the CDR3, the DNA is TGTGCCAGTAGTCAAGGCTTTAATTCACCCCTCCACTTT. The V gene is TRBV19, the J gene TRBJ1-6; D unresolved. The V gene lost 5 bases and the J gene lost 6 bases, with 8 bases spanning the gap. Germline-derived CDR1 and CDR2 are LNHDA and SQIVND (reference sequence). The CDR3 consists of 13 residues.

This clone is a singleton in its sample. This chain joins TRBV19 and TRBJ1-5, with 8 bases lining up with TRBD1. The junction had 7 bases not matched to a gene; V was cut back by 6 bases and J by 6 bases. The CDR3 is made up of 14 amino acids. Looked up from germline, CDR1 is LNHDA and CDR2 is SQIVND (reference sequence). The CDR3 DNA reads TGTGCCAGTAGAGTGACAGGGGATAGTCAGCCCCAGCATTTT. Its translation: CASRVTGDSQPQHF.

V and J are TRBV7-6 and TRBJ2-1; D gene uncertain. Trimming took off 2 bases at V and 6 bases at J, with 17 bases between the two ends. This CDR3 comprises 16 residues. Germline V gives CDR1 SGHVS, CDR2 FNYEAQ. The CDR3 loop reads CASSLSIGAHFNEQFF. The DNA for the CDR3 is TGTGCCAGCAGCTTATCAATTGGAGCCCATTTCAATGAGCAGTTCTTC.

This clone was picked up one time. The gene calls are TRBV10-2 and TRBJ1-1; the D is unclear. V dropped 8 bases and J dropped 0 bases, with 13 bases sitting between them. The germline CDR1 and CDR2 sequences are WSHSY and SAAADI. This CDR3 is 14 amino acids long. Here the CDR3 DNA reads TGCGCCAGCCAGTTCACAAGCATGAACACTGAAGCTTTCTTT. Amino acid sequence: CASQFTSMNTEAFF.

A single count supports this clone. The J gene is TRBJ2-1, the V gene TRBV2; 10 bases align to TRBD1. V shed 7 bases, J shed 5 bases, and the junction held 2 bases outside the gene matches. Germline CDR1 and CDR2: SNHLY and FYNNEI. This CDR3 has 13 amino acids. CDR3 protein: CASMGQGHNEQFF. CDR3 nucleotide sequence: TGTGCCAGCATGGGACAGGGGCACAATGAGCAGTTCTTC. Using reference TRBV2 and TRBJ2-1 for the parts outside the CDR3, the full variable domain is EPEVTQTPSHQVTQMGQEVILRCVPISNHLYFYWYRQILGQKVEFLVSFYNNEISEKSEIFDDQFSVERPDGSNFTLKIRSTKLEDSAMYFCASMGQGHNEQFFGPGTRLTVL.

This chain joins TRBV6-1 and TRBJ2-1; 8 bases are a match to TRBD2. With 4 bases clipped from V and 4 bases from J, the junction kept 9 bases outside the gene matches. The CDR3 covers 16 residues. Germline V gene data show CDR1 as MNHNS and CDR2 as SASEGT. The CDR3 protein is CASSGPRRGDYNEQFF. The CDR3 DNA sequence: TGTGCCAGCAGTGGCCCGCGGCGGGGGGATTACAATGAGCAGTTCTTC.

This chain links TRBV2 with TRBJ2-2; 7 nucleotides align to TRBD2. Germline-derived CDR1 and CDR2 are SNHLY and FYNNEI. The CDR3 length is 17 residues. Trimming at V came to 3 bases and at J to 0 bases, leaving 7 bases not matched to a gene. CDR3 loop: CASSDPQAGTNTGELFF. In nucleotides, the CDR3 is TGTGCCAGCAGTGACCCCCAAGCGGGGACGAACACCGGGGAGCTGTTTTTT.